The 22 T cell receptor beta chains reported below all come from one sample, sequenced in a study of vaccination and CD4 T cells after COVID-19. Treatment indicated: roughly ten-day PBMC culture with coronavirus spike peptide pools or control peptides (ViraFEST assay). Sequenced with the Oncomine TCR Beta short-read assay was DNA taken from cultured CD4+ T cells. Each CDR3 protein gets one entry after TCRdb re-called the PCR reads with MiXCR. The data show more than 9,500 distinct CDR3 sequences, around 50% seen once. No antigen has been assigned to these receptors. The material sequenced was CD4+ T cells from blood, cultured in vitro. The receptors stem from a human donor who had recovered from COVID-19.

This clonotype came up a few times. The rearrangement links TRBV27 to TRBJ1-2, with unresolved D. The V end was cut by 4 bases, the J end by 0 bases, with 9 bases between. Germline V gene sequence: CDR1 MNHEY, CDR2 SMNVEV (reference sequence). This CDR3 region has 14 residues. The chain's CDR3 is CASSSGFTNYGYTF. In nucleotides, the CDR3 is TGTGCCAGCAGTTCGGGGTTTACTAACTATGGCTACACCTTC.

Points on this clonotype: An end of the junction differs from the germline gene, which may be a read error. The rearrangement joins TRBV7-7 to TRBJ2-7; TRBD1 matches 10 bases. The CDR3 length is 14 residues. CDR1 and CDR2 (germline): SSHAT, FNYEAQ (reference sequence). CDR3 DNA: TGTGCTAGCAGCTTGGGGACAGGGGTGGACGAGCAGTACTTC. Translating gives CASSLGTGVDEQYF. The full variable domain, with the rest looked up from reference TRBV7-7 and TRBJ2-7, is GAGVSQSPRYKVTKRGQDVTLRCDPISSHATLYWYQQALGQGPEFLTYFNYEAQPDKSGLPSDRFSAERPEGSISTLTIQRTEQRDSAMYRCASSLGTGVDEQYFGPGTRLTVT.

The table lists this clonotype with a few counts. The V call is TRBV20-1, the J call TRBJ1-5; D is perhaps TRBD1 (6 bases). Between the trimmed V and J ends, which lost 5 bases and 5 bases, there was a span of 19 bases. CDR1 is DFQATT, CDR2 SNEGSKA, per germline (reference sequence). The length of the CDR3 is 15 residues. The CDR3 region is CSAGGGGRVDQPQHF. For the CDR3, the DNA is TGCAGTGCTGGAGGGGGTGGCAGGGTCGATCAGCCCCAGCATTTT.

This sequence joins TRBV19 and TRBJ2-3; the D gene is possibly TRBD1 (6 bases). Trimming left V 7 bases short and J 1 base short, with 12 bases between. This CDR3 is built from 14 residues. The germline V gene has CDR1 LNHDA and CDR2 SQIVND (reference sequence). The CDR3 nucleotides read TGTGCCAGTAATGGGGGCCGAGGCACAGATACGCAGTATTTT. This sequence encodes CASNGGRGTDTQYF. Based on the CDR3 plus reference TRBV19 and TRBJ2-3, the full variable domain is DGGITQSPKYLFRKEGQNVTLSCEQNLNHDAMYWYRQDPGQGLRLIYYSQIVNDFQKGDIAEGYSVSREKKESFPLTVTSAQKNPTAFYLCASNGGRGTDTQYFGPGTRLTVL.

The chain uses TRBV24-1 and TRBJ2-1, with TRBD1 matching over 9 bases. CDR3 length: 16 amino acids. The trim removed 3 bases at V and 1 base at J, leaving 3 bases unmatched. Germline-derived CDR1 and CDR2 are KGHDR and SFDVKD. The CDR3: CATSDQTGGSYNEQFF. The CDR3, as DNA: TGTGCCACCAGTGATCAGACAGGGGGGTCCTACAATGAGCAGTTCTTC.

This clonotype was seen more than once but under ten times. The chain carries TRBV6-2 or TRBV6-3 and TRBJ1-2; 8 nucleotides align to TRBD1. With 6 bases clipped from V and 6 bases from J, the junction kept 9 bases outside the gene matches. CDR1 is MNHEY and CDR2 is SVGEGT in the germline V gene. The CDR3 consists of 14 residues. As DNA, the CDR3 is TGTGCCAGCAGAGAGCCGGGACAGGAGCATGGCTACACCTTC. Protein: CASREPGQEHGYTF.

This chain links TRBV6-1 with TRBJ2-1; 7 positions match TRBD2. Losses at the gene ends were 7 bases for V and 0 bases for J; bases not matched to a gene: 3. This CDR3 comprises 14 residues. The germline V gene has CDR1 MNHNS and CDR2 SASEGT. The CDR3 spells CASKSGNSYNEQFF. The CDR3 nucleotides read TGTGCCAGCAAGAGCGGGAACTCCTACAATGAGCAGTTCTTC.

The chain uses TRBV2 and TRBJ1-5; 8 positions agree with TRBD1. This CDR3 has 13 residues. Unmatched junction bases numbered 2, after V lost 7 bases and J lost 3 bases. CDR1 is SNHLY and CDR2 is FYNNEI in the germline V gene. CDR3 sequence reads: CASNRGANQPQHF. Here the CDR3 DNA reads TGTGCCAGCAACAGGGGGGCCAATCAGCCCCAGCATTTT.

V and J are TRBV20-1 and TRBJ2-1; TRBD2 matches at 10 bases. The length of the CDR3 is 19 residues. CDR1 DFQATT and CDR2 SNEGSKA come from the germline V gene (reference sequence). V was pared by 1 base and J by 8 bases, with 20 bases of the junction left unmatched. CDR3 loop: CSARGSSTSGRAYRYEQFF. The CDR3 DNA follows: TGCAGTGCTAGAGGCAGCTCAACCAGCGGGAGGGCCTATCGGTATGAGCAGTTCTTC.

The chain employs TRBV7-8 and TRBJ2-1; 7 bases align to TRBD1. The CDR3 is made up of 14 amino acids. Germline CDR1 is SGHVS and CDR2 is FQNEAQ. Trimming cost V 7 bases and J 10 bases; bases outside gene matches: 13. The CDR3 DNA reads TGTGCCAGCAAGAAGGGACAGCTGATCGGGGAGCAGTTCTTC. This encodes CASKKGQLIGEQFF.

The chain couples TRBV20-1 to TRBJ1-3, with D possibly matching TRBD1 (6 bases). Trimming removed 4 bases at V and 4 bases at J, with 14 bases between. The CDR3 is 14 residues long. The germline CDR1 and CDR2 sequences are DFQATT and SNEGSKA (reference sequence). This CDR3 is CSAKDSQAGNTIYF. The CDR3 bases are TGCAGTGCTAAGGACAGCCAGGCCGGAAACACCATATATTTT.

This clonotype was observed a handful of times. The rearrangement joins TRBV2 to TRBJ1-2; D gene ambiguous. The germline V gene has CDR1 SNHLY and CDR2 FYNNEI. V was cut by 6 bases and J by 5 bases, with 13 bases left in between. The CDR3 has 13 residues. The DNA of the CDR3 is TGTGCCAGCAGATCCCCCGCGGTATATGGCTACACCTTC. It encodes CASRSPAVYGYTF.

This rearrangement joins TRBV30 to TRBJ1-6; D possibly corresponds to TRBD1 (5 bases). The CDR3 is made up of 15 amino acids. V was pared by 3 bases and J by 0 bases, with 9 bases between. Germline V gives CDR1 GTSNPN, CDR2 SVGIG (reference sequence). CDR3 DNA sequence: TGTGCCTGGAGGGGACGAAGCTCCTATAATTCACCCCTCCACTTT. It translates to CAWRGRSSYNSPLHF.

V usage is TRBV20-1 and J usage is TRBJ2-7, with 9 bases fitting TRBD1. V lost 3 bases, J lost 2 bases, and 5 bases stayed unmatched. The CDR3 totals 14 residues. The germline V gene has CDR1 DFQATT and CDR2 SNEGSKA (reference sequence). CDR3 coding DNA: TGCAGTGCTAGGGGGACAGGGAGCACCTACGAGCAGTACTTC. This gives the protein CSARGTGSTYEQYF.

The chain combines TRBV5-1 with TRBJ2-3; D possibly corresponds to TRBD1 (6 bases). V dropped 5 bases and J dropped 2 bases, with 15 bases sitting between them. Germline V CDR1 and CDR2: SGHRS, YFSETQ. The CDR3 sequence is 15 residues long. DNA of the CDR3: TGCGCCAGCAGACCCCAGGGGTCCTTCACAGATACGCAGTATTTT. Translating gives CASRPQGSFTDTQYF.

This clonotype was detected a few times. The chain employs TRBV24-1 and TRBJ2-2; the D gene is possibly TRBD2 (5 bases). Germline CDR1 KGHDR, CDR2 SFDVKD. The CDR3 has 16 amino acids. Trimming shortened V by 5 bases and J by 0 bases, and 12 bases separated the two germline ends. CDR3 amino acids: CATSGERRANTGELFF. CDR3 in DNA: TGTGCCACCAGTGGGGAGCGGAGAGCGAACACCGGGGAGCTGTTTTTT.

This clonotype has only a few counts. V usage is TRBV20-1 and J usage is TRBJ1-2, with a tentative D call TRBD1 (5 bases). This CDR3 is built from 17 residues. Germline loops: CDR1 DFQATT, CDR2 SNEGSKA (reference sequence). V lost 1 base and J 2 bases, leaving 20 bases between the germline ends. The CDR3 DNA is TGCAGTGCTAGAGTGGGCAACTGGGACTACAGGAACTATGGCTACACCTTC. It specifies CSARVGNWDYRNYGYTF.

This clonotype has only a few counts. The J gene is TRBJ2-1, the V gene TRBV20-1, with 9 bases identical to TRBD1. The trim removed 4 bases at V and 2 bases at J, leaving 3 bases unmatched. The V gene's germline CDR1 is DFQATT and CDR2 SNEGSKA (reference sequence). The CDR3 is made up of 14 amino acids. The CDR3: CSATRTGAYNEQFF. The CDR3 DNA sequence: TGCAGTGCTACGAGGACAGGGGCCTACAATGAGCAGTTCTTC.

In its sample, this clonotype was seen a few times. The chain links TRBV6-1 to TRBJ1-2; TRBD1 matches 7 bases. The CDR3 loop spans 16 amino acids. Germline loops: CDR1 MNHNS, CDR2 SASEGT. Losses at the gene ends were 1 base for V and 8 bases for J; bases not matched to a gene: 13. The CDR3 spells CASSEVTGQRGRGYTF. The CDR3 DNA follows: TGTGCCAGCAGTGAAGTTACGGGACAGCGCGGAAGGGGCTACACCTTC.

The CDR3 sequence is CASRTNDIQYF. The CDR3 coding sequence is TGTGCCAGTAGGACAAATGACATTCAGTACTTC. This chain links TRBV19 with TRBJ2-4; the D is unclear. V was trimmed by 6 bases and J by 8 bases, leaving 8 bases between them. CDR3 length equals 11 residues. From germline, CDR1 is LNHDA and CDR2 SQIVND (reference sequence).

The chain links TRBV18 to TRBJ1-2, with 7 bases identical to TRBD1. CDR1 is KGHSH, CDR2 LQKENI, per germline. The J segment lost 6 bases and the V segment lost 3 bases, leaving 7 bases of the junction unmatched. The CDR3 contains 14 residues. The CDR3 nucleotides read TGTGCCAGCTCACCGGAACAGGGGCGGAATGGCTACACCTTC. Its translation is CASSPEQGRNGYTF.

In regard to this clonotype: Sequence at one end of the junction differs from germline and may be a read error. This rearrangement joins TRBV10-3 to TRBJ2-5, with D unresolved. The CDR3 length is 13 residues. Germline CDR1 reads ENHRY; CDR2 reads SYGVKD. The CDR3 DNA reads TGTGCCATCAGTGGGCACGGCCAAGAGGCCCAGTACTTC. This codes for CAISGHGQEAQYF.